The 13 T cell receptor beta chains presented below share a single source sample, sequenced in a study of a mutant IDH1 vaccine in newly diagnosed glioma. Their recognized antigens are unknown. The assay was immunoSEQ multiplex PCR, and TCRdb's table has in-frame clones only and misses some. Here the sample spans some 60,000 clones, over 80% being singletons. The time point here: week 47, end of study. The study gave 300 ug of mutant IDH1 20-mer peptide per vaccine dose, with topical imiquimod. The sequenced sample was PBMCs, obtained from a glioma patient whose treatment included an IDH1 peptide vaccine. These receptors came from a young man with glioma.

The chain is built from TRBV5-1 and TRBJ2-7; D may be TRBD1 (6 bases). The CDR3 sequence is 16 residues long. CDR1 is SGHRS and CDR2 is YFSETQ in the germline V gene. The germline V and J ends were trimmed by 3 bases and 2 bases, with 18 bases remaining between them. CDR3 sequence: CASSSGDRTRTYEQYF. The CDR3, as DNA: TGCGCCAGCAGCTCCGGAGACAGGACCCGCACCTACGAGCAGTACTTC.

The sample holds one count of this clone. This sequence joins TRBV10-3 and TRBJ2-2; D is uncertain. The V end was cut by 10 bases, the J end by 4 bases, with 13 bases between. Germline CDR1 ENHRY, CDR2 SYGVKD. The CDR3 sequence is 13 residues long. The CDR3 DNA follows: TGTGCCACCTGTGAACGAGGCACCGGGGAGCTGTTTTTT. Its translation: CATCERGTGELFF.

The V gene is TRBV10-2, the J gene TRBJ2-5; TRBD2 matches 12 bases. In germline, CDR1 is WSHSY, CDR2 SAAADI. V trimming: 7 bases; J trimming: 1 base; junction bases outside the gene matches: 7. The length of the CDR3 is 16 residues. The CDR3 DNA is TGCGCCAGCACCGGACTAGCGGGGAACTTCCAAGAGACCCAGTACTTC. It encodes CASTGLAGNFQETQYF.

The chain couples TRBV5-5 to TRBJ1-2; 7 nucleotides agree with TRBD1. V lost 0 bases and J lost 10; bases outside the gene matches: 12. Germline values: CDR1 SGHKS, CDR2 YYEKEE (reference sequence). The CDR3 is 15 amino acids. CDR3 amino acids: CASSLEGQASRLYTF. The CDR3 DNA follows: TGTGCCAGCAGCTTGGAAGGACAGGCGAGTCGGCTCTACACCTTC.

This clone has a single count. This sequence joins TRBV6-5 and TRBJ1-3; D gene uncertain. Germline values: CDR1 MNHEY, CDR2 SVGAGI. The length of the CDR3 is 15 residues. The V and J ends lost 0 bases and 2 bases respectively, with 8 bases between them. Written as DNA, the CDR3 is TGTGCCAGCAGTTACTCGATATATACTGGAAACACCATATATTTT. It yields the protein CASSYSIYTGNTIYF.

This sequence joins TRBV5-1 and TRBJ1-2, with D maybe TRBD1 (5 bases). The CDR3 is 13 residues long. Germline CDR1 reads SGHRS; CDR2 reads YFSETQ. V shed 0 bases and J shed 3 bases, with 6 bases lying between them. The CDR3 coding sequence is TGCGCCAGCAGCTTGGGGGACCACTATGGCTACACCTTC. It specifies CASSLGDHYGYTF. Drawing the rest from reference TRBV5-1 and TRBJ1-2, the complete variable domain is KAGVTQTPRYLIKTRGQQVTLSCSPISGHRSVSWYQQTPGQGLQFLFEYFSETQRNKGNFPGRFSGRQFSNSRSEMNVSTLELGDSALYLCASSLGDHYGYTFGSGTRLTVV.

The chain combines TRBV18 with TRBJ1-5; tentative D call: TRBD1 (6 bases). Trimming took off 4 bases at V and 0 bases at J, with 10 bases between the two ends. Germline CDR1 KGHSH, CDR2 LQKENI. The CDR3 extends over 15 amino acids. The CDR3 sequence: CASSRDRYSNQPQHF. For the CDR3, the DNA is TGTGCCAGCTCACGCGACAGGTATAGCAATCAGCCCCAGCATTTT.

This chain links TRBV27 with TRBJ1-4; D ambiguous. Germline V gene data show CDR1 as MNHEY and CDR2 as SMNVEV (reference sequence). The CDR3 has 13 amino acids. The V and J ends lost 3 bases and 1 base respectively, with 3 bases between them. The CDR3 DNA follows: TGTGCCAGCAGTTTCGGAACTAATGAAAAACTGTTTTTT. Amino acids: CASSFGTNEKLFF.

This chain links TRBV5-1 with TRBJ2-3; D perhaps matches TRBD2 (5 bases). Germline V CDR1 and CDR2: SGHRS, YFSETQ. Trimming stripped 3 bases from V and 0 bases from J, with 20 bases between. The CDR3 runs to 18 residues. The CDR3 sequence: CASSSDNFLATSTDTQYF. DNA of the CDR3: TGCGCCAGCAGCTCCGACAACTTTTTAGCGACTAGCACAGATACGCAGTATTTT.

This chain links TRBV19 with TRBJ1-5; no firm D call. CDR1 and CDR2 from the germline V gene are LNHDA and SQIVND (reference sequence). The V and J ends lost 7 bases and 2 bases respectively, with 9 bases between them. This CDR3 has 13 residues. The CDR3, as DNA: TGTGCCAGTAATTCGGTCGGCAATCAGCCCCAGCATTTT. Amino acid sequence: CASNSVGNQPQHF.

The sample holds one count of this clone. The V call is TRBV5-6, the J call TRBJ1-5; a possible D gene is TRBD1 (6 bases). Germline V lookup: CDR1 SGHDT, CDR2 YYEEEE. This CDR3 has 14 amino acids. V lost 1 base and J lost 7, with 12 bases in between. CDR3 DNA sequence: TGTGCCAGCAGCTTGTGGGGGGCTGGGCAGCCCCAGCATTTT. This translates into CASSLWGAGQPQHF.

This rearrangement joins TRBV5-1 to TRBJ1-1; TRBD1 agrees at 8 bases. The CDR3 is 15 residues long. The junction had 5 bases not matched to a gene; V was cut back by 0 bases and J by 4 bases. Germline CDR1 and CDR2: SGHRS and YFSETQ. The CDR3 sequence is CASSLGQTGVTEAFF. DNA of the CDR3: TGCGCCAGCAGCTTGGGGCAGACAGGGGTCACTGAAGCTTTCTTT. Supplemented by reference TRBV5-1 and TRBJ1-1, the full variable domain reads KAGVTQTPRYLIKTRGQQVTLSCSPISGHRSVSWYQQTPGQGLQFLFEYFSETQRNKGNFPGRFSGRQFSNSRSEMNVSTLELGDSALYLCASSLGQTGVTEAFFGQGTRLTVV.

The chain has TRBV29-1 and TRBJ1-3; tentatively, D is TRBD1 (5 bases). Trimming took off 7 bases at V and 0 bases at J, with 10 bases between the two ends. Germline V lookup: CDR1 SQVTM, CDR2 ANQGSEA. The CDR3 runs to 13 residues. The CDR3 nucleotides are TGCAGCGCGACAGTCTTCTCTGGAAACACCATATATTTT. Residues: CSATVFSGNTIYF.